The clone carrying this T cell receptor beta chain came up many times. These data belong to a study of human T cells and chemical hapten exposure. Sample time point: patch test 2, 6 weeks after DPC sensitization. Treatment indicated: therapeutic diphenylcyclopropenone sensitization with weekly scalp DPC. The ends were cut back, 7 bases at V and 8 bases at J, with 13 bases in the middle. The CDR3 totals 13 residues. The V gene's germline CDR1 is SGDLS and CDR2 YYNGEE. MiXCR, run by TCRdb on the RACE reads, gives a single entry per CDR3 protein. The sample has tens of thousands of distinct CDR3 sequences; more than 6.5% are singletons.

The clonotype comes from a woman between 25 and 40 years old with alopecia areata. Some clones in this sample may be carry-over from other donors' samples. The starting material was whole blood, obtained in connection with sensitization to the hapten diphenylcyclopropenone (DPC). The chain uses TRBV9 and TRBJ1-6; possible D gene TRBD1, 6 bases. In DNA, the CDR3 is TGTGCCAGCGGGGCGGACAGTCATTCACCCCTCCACTTT. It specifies CASGADSHSPLHF.